This is a list of T cell receptor beta chains from one sample in a study of T cells in localized non-small cell lung cancer. Measured with immunoSEQ multiplex PCR; TCRdb has only the in-frame clones, and not every one. This repertoire shows tens of thousands of clones, about nine tenths found once; its top ten account for about 6%. The sample here was peripheral blood mononuclear cells, taken before any cancer treatment. The receptor source for this set is a male donor at least 60 years old with stage II lung adenocarcinoma. Each CDR3 is given with its conserved first and last residue. The order of the fields is V gene, D gene, clone size, J gene, CDR3 protein, CDR3 DNA. The D gene is left open where the match is weak. Clone size is given for some rows only: seen once, a few or many times, or a class if the clone is expanded.

TRBV4-2,NA,NA,TRBJ2-3,CASSQEKTVTDTQYF,TGTGCCAGCAGCCAAGAAAAGACAGTCACAGATACGCAGTATTTT
TRBV7-9,NA,NA,TRBJ2-2,CGGGVNTGELFF,TGTGGGGGAGGAGTGAACACCGGGGAGCTGTTTTTT
TRBV5-1,NA,NA,TRBJ1-1,CASSLAGVGTEAFF,TGCGCCAGCAGCTTGGCAGGGGTCGGGACTGAAGCTTTCTTT
TRBV13,TRBD1,NA,TRBJ2-7,CASSLGQGQGAGQYF,TGTGCCAGCAGCTTAGGCCAGGGACAGGGGGCCGGGCAGTACTTC
TRBV6-5,TRBD1,NA,TRBJ2-7,CASRTGTGVYEQYF,TGTGCCAGCAGAACCGGGACAGGGGTCTACGAGCAGTACTTC
TRBV2,NA,NA,TRBJ1-1,CASNPQGGTEAFF,TGTGCCAGCAATCCACAGGGAGGCACTGAAGCTTTCTTT
TRBV10-3,NA,few,TRBJ2-7,CAIGQQRSYEQYF,TGTGCCATCGGACAGCAACGCTCCTACGAGCAGTACTTC
TRBV5-1,NA,NA,TRBJ2-4,CASSQGPGLGNIQYF,TGCGCCAGCAGCCAAGGACCGGGCTTGGGAAACATTCAGTACTTC
TRBV16,NA,NA,TRBJ1-2,CASSRGANYGYTF,TGTGCCAGCAGCCGGGGGGCGAACTATGGCTACACCTTC
TRBV30,NA,once,TRBJ2-1,CAFRAKSSYNEQFF,TGTGCCTTCCGGGCCAAATCGTCCTACAATGAGCAGTTCTTC
TRBV6-5,NA,NA,TRBJ1-1,CASSYQGSEAFF,TGTGCCAGCAGTTACCAGGGGTCTGAAGCTTTCTTT
TRBV18,NA,NA,TRBJ2-1,CASSPPAQTEQFF,TGTGCCAGCTCACCACCGGCTCAGACTGAGCAGTTCTTC
TRBV5-5,NA,NA,TRBJ2-7,CASSSRRGDSEQYF,TGTGCCAGCAGCTCAAGAAGGGGGGACTCCGAGCAGTACTTC
TRBV5-4,TRBD2,once,TRBJ2-1,CASSLGLAGTNEQFF,TGTGCCAGCAGCTTAGGACTAGCGGGGACCAATGAGCAGTTCTTC
TRBV28,NA,once,TRBJ1-1,CASSFVGQGAFF,TGTGCCAGCAGTTTCGTGGGTCAGGGTGCTTTCTTT
TRBV18,NA,NA,TRBJ1-1,CASSPRAGELNTEAFF,TGTGCCAGCTCACCACGGGCAGGGGAATTGAACACTGAAGCTTTCTTT
TRBV19,NA,NA,TRBJ2-7,CASSIGGSYEQYF,TGTGCCAGTAGTATAGGGGGTTCCTACGAGCAGTACTTC
TRBV27,NA,NA,TRBJ1-2,CASSTKTGNYGYTF,TGTGCCAGCAGTACGAAAACAGGGAACTATGGCTACACCTTC
TRBV7-2,TRBD1,NA,TRBJ1-2,CASSLGQGRYGYTF,TGTGCCAGCAGCTTAGGACAGGGGCGATATGGCTACACCTTC
TRBV6-5,NA,NA,TRBJ2-1,CASSYRPNSYNEQFF,TGTGCCAGCAGTTACAGGCCGAACTCCTACAATGAGCAGTTCTTC
TRBV5-4,NA,NA,TRBJ2-1,CASSLAGSSYNEQFF,TGTGCCAGCAGCTTGGCGGGGAGCTCCTACAATGAGCAGTTCTTC
TRBV28,NA,NA,TRBJ1-2,CASSLVGGGYTF,TGTGCCAGCAGTTTAGTGGGTGGGGGCTACACCTTC
TRBV18,NA,NA,TRBJ1-1,CATLKRGATEAFF,TGTGCCACCTTGAAAAGGGGGGCAACTGAAGCTTTCTTT
TRBV2,TRBD1,NA,TRBJ1-2,CATTDRGSYTF,TGTGCCACCACCGACAGGGGTAGCTACACCTTC
TRBV28,NA,NA,TRBJ2-7,CASSKPGQGYDGQYF,TGTGCCAGCAGTAAGCCCGGGCAAGGCTACGATGGGCAGTACTTC
TRBV11-2,NA,NA,TRBJ2-7,CASSLEGSTTEQYF,TGTGCCAGCAGCTTAGAGGGATCTACGACTGAGCAGTACTTC
TRBV18,NA,NA,TRBJ2-2,CASSPRTGELFF,TGTGCCAGCTCACCACGAACCGGGGAGCTGTTTTTT
TRBV5-1,TRBD2,few,TRBJ2-3,CASSFLAGGGDTQYF,TGCGCCAGCAGCTTCTTAGCGGGAGGCGGGGATACGCAGTATTTT
TRBV28,NA,NA,TRBJ2-4,CASSLGAQGGNIQYF,TGTGCCAGCAGTTTAGGGGCGCAGGGGGGAAACATTCAGTACTTC
TRBV6-5,NA,NA,TRBJ2-7,CASSSGLQSYEQYF,TGTGCCAGCAGTTCCGGACTTCAATCCTACGAGCAGTACTTC
TRBV25-1,TRBD1,NA,TRBJ1-1,CASRLGTANTEAFF,TGTGCCAGCAGACTCGGGACAGCGAACACTGAAGCTTTCTTT
TRBV7-2,NA,NA,TRBJ2-3,CASSLVGTDTQYF,TGTGCCAGCAGCTTAGTGGGAACAGATACGCAGTATTTT
TRBV6-5,NA,NA,TRBJ2-1,CASSSLRGGSYNEQFF,TGTGCCAGCAGTTCGCTCAGGGGAGGGTCCTACAATGAGCAGTTCTTC
TRBV15,NA,NA,TRBJ1-5,CATSNPGLPYQPQHF,TGTGCCACCAGCAACCCAGGGCTCCCCTATCAGCCCCAGCATTTT
TRBV2,TRBD1,NA,TRBJ2-2,CASSKGYQRDREGWREWTGELFF,TGTGCCAGCAGTAAAGGCTACCAACGGGACAGGGAGGGTTGGCGAGAATGGACCGGGGAGCTGTTTTTT
TRBV4-3,NA,NA,TRBJ1-1,CASSQEGTIPNTEAFF,TGCGCCAGCAGCCAAGAAGGGACAATACCCAACACTGAAGCTTTCTTT
TRBV7-2,NA,NA,TRBJ1-2,CASSSGLFRVPREYGYTF,TGTGCCAGCAGCTCGGGGCTCTTCCGGGTACCCAGGGAGTATGGCTACACCTTC
TRBV28,TRBD1,NA,TRBJ2-7,CASTPGTGPPYEQYF,TGTGCCAGCACCCCCGGGACAGGACCCCCCTACGAGCAGTACTTC
TRBV11-2,NA,once,TRBJ1-2,CASSLALSQYGYTF,TGTGCCAGCAGCTTAGCCTTAAGTCAGTACGGCTACACCTTC
TRBV15,NA,NA,TRBJ2-3,CATSRAPDTQYF,TGTGCCACCAGCAGAGCCCCAGATACGCAGTATTTT
TRBV7-2,NA,NA,TRBJ2-7,CASSLSGAEQYF,TGTGCCAGCAGCCTCTCCGGGGCCGAGCAGTACTTC
TRBV7-2,NA,NA,TRBJ2-3,CASSLFQADTQYF,TGTGCCAGCAGCTTATTTCAGGCAGATACGCAGTATTTT
TRBV28,NA,NA,TRBJ1-5,CASRTLEFYSNQPQHF,TGTGCCAGCAGGACCTTGGAGTTCTATAGCAATCAGCCCCAGCATTTT
TRBV28,TRBD2,once,TRBJ2-7,CASSRRLAGTYEQYF,TGTGCCAGCAGCCGAAGGCTAGCGGGGACCTACGAGCAGTACTTC
TRBV19,NA,NA,TRBJ2-7,CASSPQGQGGIYEQYF,TGTGCCAGTAGTCCGCAGGGGCAGGGGGGTATCTACGAGCAGTACTTC
TRBV27,NA,few,TRBJ2-1,CASSVPGDNEQFF,TGTGCCAGCAGTGTCCCAGGGGACAATGAGCAGTTCTTC
TRBV28,NA,NA,TRBJ1-3,CASSQEGNTIYF,TGTGCCAGCAGTCAAGAGGGAAACACCATATATTTT
TRBV5-6,NA,NA,TRBJ1-1,CASSRPGGLSTEAFF,TGTGCCAGCAGCCGACCCGGGGGCCTGAGCACTGAAGCTTTCTTT
TRBV5-1,TRBD2,NA,TRBJ2-5,CASQVSSGRAGGQETQYF,TGCGCCAGCCAGGTATCGAGCGGGAGGGCCGGGGGGCAAGAGACCCAGTACTTC
TRBV5-1,TRBD2,NA,TRBJ2-7,CASSSRTSGGREQYF,TGCGCCAGCAGCTCAAGGACTAGCGGGGGTCGAGAGCAGTACTTC